The clone carrying this TCR beta chain was picked up a small number of times. Its specificity is not known. The data were obtained in a study of long-term antiretroviral therapy in people with HIV. The overall study: Earliest sampling preceded the 2015 immediate-ART recommendation by about a decade.

The study's findings and limits: Investigators report no available data on ART adherence, viral resistance or therapy changes. Versus controls, repertoires in people with HIV had narrower CDR3 length ranges.

The immunoSEQ assay was v3.0, run at survey level. The method was immunoSEQ multiplex PCR; TCRdb's version includes in-frame clones alone and lacks a portion of them. The profile covers some 14,000 clones, with about 80% appearing a single time and roughly 18% taken by the ten largest. This CDR3 spans 11 amino acids. Germline loops: CDR1 MNHEY, CDR2 SVGAGI. Trimming took off 7 bases at V and 4 bases at J, with 7 bases between the two ends. This TCR was sampled from a middle-aged man with HIV. The rearrangement uses TRBV6-5 and TRBJ1-2; D gene uncertain. Sequencing was performed on unsorted PBMCs, taken just before starting antiretroviral therapy. CDR3 nucleotide sequence: TGTGCCAGCACATCAGGCTATGGCTACACCTTC. It specifies CASTSGYGYTF.